This T cell receptor beta chain comes out of a study of blood T cell repertoires in COVID-19. On the study more broadly: Acute and convalescent COVID-19 samples came from the United States, Italy and Spain. The analysed material was cDNA or gDNA that came from T cells, B-cell-depleted T cells, or PBMCs.

V was shortened by 4 bases and J by 7 bases, with 13 bases between the two germline ends. Germline loops: CDR1 MDHEN, CDR2 SYDVKM. CDR3 length: 13 amino acids. Original processing methods: For nucleated cells, counts were estimated from reference gene primer amplification. Sequenced by immunoSEQ multiplex PCR; TCRdb stores in-frame clones only, minus some. V, J and clone size reflect that table, while D and trimming were determined from the DNA. The sample includes roughly 250,000 clones, about nine tenths of them seen just once. Material for sequencing was peripheral blood. The rearrangement uses TRBV28 and TRBJ1-2; D possibly corresponds to TRBD1 (5 bases). The sequence was collected from a man aged 55 to 69 who had recovered from COVID-19. The CDR3, as DNA: TGTGCCAGCAGTTCACTCAGGGTACGTGGCTACACCTTC. Translated: CASSSLRVRGYTF.